A selection of T cell receptor beta chains follows, all from one sample in a study of blood T cells in healthy people across ages. One entry per CDR3 protein results from TCRdb running MiXCR on the 5' RACE reads. The sample carries hundreds of thousands of distinct CDR3 sequences, under 55% recorded once. The specimen was blood. The receptor source for this set is a man aged 55-75 years in good health. Each CDR3 is given without its conserved first and last residue. The D gene is left open where the match is weak. Not all rows give a size; the values are once, few, many and, for expanded clones, a class.

length,size,D,V,CDR3
10,few,-,TRBV6-5,ASRPQGMRAF
12,once,-,TRBV5-1,ASTVGPSGNEQF
12,-,-,TRBV5-1,ASTTSGSYNEQF
12,-,TRBD1,TRBV10-3,AIRQGTANYGYT
12,-,TRBD1,TRBV29-1,SVEENRGSYEQY
8,-,-,TRBV29-1,SVMETGYT
11,few,-,TRBV29-1,SVVEGWDQPQH
13,-,TRBD2,TRBV10-3,AISRTSGAIDTQY
14,-,-,TRBV4-1,ASSQFTRVIPYEQY
16,-,-,TRBV4-3,ASSQERRQVPANYGYT
13,few,TRBD2,TRBV28,ASSLKRGVQETQY
12,-,-,TRBV6-6,ASSYAGTDTEAF
13,-,-,TRBV7-2,ASSLASSNTYEQY
11,-,TRBD1,TRBV6-5,ASSPQGAVSYT
15,-,TRBD2,TRBV7-7,ASSLGAGGINTDTQY
13,few,-,TRBV27,ASSRVTIAPYEQY
11,-,-,TRBV9,ASSAHREGEQF
12,few,TRBD1,TRBV29-1,SVVRDRGSDTQY
11,many,-,TRBV7-6,ASSLGGWNEQY
13,few,TRBD2,TRBV5-6,ASSLMRAGGPAQY
12,-,-,TRBV9,ASSVGSFPYEQY
11,few,-,TRBV12-3/TRBV12-4,ASSRLGNQPQH
12,few,-,TRBV20-1,SGNSDIPYNEQF
10,-,-,TRBV20-1,SAPGTFYGYT
15,-,-,TRBV4-1,ASSQNTAGYYNSPLH
10,few,-,TRBV28,ASSPRVAEAF
10,-,-,TRBV6-2/TRBV6-3,ASSNLHNEQF
13,-,-,TRBV7-2,ASSRRESRNYEQY
15,-,-,TRBV5-1,ASSLAETDSSYNEQF
11,many,-,TRBV29-1,SVGQGLNQPQH
15,-,TRBD2,TRBV7-2,ASGPRLAGVRQETQY
14,-,-,TRBV5-1,ASSLRQASSYNEQF
14,-,TRBD2,TRBV29-1,SGLGTSGASTDTQY
12,few,-,TRBV10-1,ASRLLQGGETQY
16,-,TRBD2,TRBV7-9,ASSLVRSGGISTDTQY
9,-,-,TRBV6-6,ASSARVTQY
12,-,-,TRBV9,ASSVSPDTYEQY
14,-,TRBD1,TRBV7-8,ASSIRTGSSYNEQF
13,-,-,TRBV6-5,ASSYRTGARDEQF
13,-,-,TRBV7-9,ASSFYGVNTGELF
13,once,TRBD2,TRBV7-2,ASSLRGGAGREQY
12,-,-,TRBV10-3,AIKTPGASYEQY
12,-,TRBD2,TRBV20-1,SAPRLAETNEQF
13,-,TRBD2,TRBV6-1,ASSTRTRSQHEQF
13,-,-,TRBV6-5,ASHIGIPSNQPQH
13,once,-,TRBV14,ASSPSGLTQHTQY
13,few,-,TRBV7-2,ASSLDRLDFYEQY
9,many,-,TRBV2,ASSAGYEQY
14,-,TRBD1,TRBV24-1,ATSDLMTGSVNEQF
13,few,TRBD1,TRBV28,ASSSNDRAQETQY
15,-,-,TRBV3-1,ASSQEPFQGIATEAF